These 29 T cell receptor beta chains were all obtained from the same sample, sequenced in a study of a mutant IDH1 vaccine in newly diagnosed glioma. Measured with immunoSEQ multiplex PCR; TCRdb has only the in-frame clones, and not every one. Of tens of thousands of clones listed, roughly 80% are singletons. The antigens for these receptors are not known. Specified time point: week 5, during vaccination. Vaccinated patients received 300 ug of mutant IDH1 20-mer peptide per dose, with topical imiquimod. The sample consisted of PBMCs, taken from a glioma patient whose treatment included an IDH1 peptide vaccine. These receptors were obtained from a young man with glioma.

The chain employs TRBV5-4 and TRBJ1-2; D ambiguous. This CDR3 spans 14 amino acids. V lost 0 bases, J lost 2 bases, and 8 bases lay in between. Per the germline V gene, CDR1 is SGHNT and CDR2 is YYREEE (reference sequence). This CDR3 reads CASSLAGPNYGYTF. The CDR3 DNA reads as TGTGCCAGCAGCTTGGCCGGGCCGAACTATGGCTACACCTTC.

This clone was picked up a small number of times. The chain joins TRBV5-1 to TRBJ1-4, with TRBD1 as a possible D gene (5 bases). Per germline, CDR1 SGHRS and CDR2 YFSETQ. The ends were cut back, 4 bases at V and 8 bases at J, with 15 bases in the middle. The CDR3 runs to 14 residues. CDR3 residues: CASSRGREGEKLFF. The DNA of the CDR3 is TGCGCCAGCAGCCGGGGCAGGGAGGGCGAAAAACTGTTTTTT.

This CDR3 reads CACQDGGSGEQYF. DNA for the CDR3: TGTGCCTGCCAGGATGGAGGGAGCGGCGAGCAGTACTTC. This rearrangement joins TRBV30 to TRBJ2-7; D might be TRBD2 (6 bases). Trimming pared 6 bases from V and 6 bases from J, leaving 18 bases between. The CDR3 contains 13 residues. Germline CDR1 GTSNPN, CDR2 SVGIG (reference sequence).

This CDR3 is CASSELSRIYGYTF. CDR3 coding DNA: TGTGCCAGCAGTGAACTATCCCGAATCTATGGCTACACCTTC. The chain combines TRBV2 with TRBJ1-2; no definite D call. The CDR3 extends over 14 amino acids. V was shortened by 2 bases and J by 4 bases, with 11 bases between the two germline ends. The germline V gene encodes CDR1 SNHLY and CDR2 FYNNEI.

The chain employs TRBV28 and TRBJ1-1, with a possible D match to TRBD1 (5 bases). CDR3 length: 13 amino acids. The germline CDR1 and CDR2 sequences are MDHEN and SYDVKM. V lost 6 bases and J lost 6, with 14 bases in between. The CDR3 is CASSSLDSSEAFF. CDR3 sequence (DNA): TGTGCCAGCAGCTCATTAGACAGCTCTGAAGCTTTCTTT.

This clone appeared a few times. The chain recombines TRBV7-9 with TRBJ2-7; 13 nucleotides align to TRBD2. In germline, CDR1 is SEHNR, CDR2 FQNEAQ (reference sequence). The CDR3 length is 16 residues. J gave up 4 bases and V 1 base, and 4 bases lay outside the gene matches. CDR3 sequence reads: CASSLGTSGRGYEQYF. In DNA form, the CDR3 reads TGTGCCAGCAGCTTAGGGACTAGCGGGAGAGGGTACGAGCAGTACTTC.

The V gene is TRBV7-3, the J gene TRBJ2-2; possibly TRBD1 for D (5 bases). V lost 1 base, J lost 6 bases, and 18 bases lay in between. CDR1 and CDR2 (germline): SGHTA, FQGTGA. The CDR3 contains 17 residues. The CDR3 sequence is CASSLIGAGAAAGELFF. The CDR3 DNA reads TGTGCCAGCAGCTTAATAGGGGCAGGAGCCGCGGCCGGGGAGCTGTTTTTT.

This rearrangement joins TRBV12-5 to TRBJ1-2; no clear D. Germline V CDR1 and CDR2: LGHNT, FRNRAP. The CDR3 is 16 residues long. Trimming took 3 bases from V and 8 from J, leaving 22 bases between them. The CDR3 is CASGLGVTFEMEGYTF. The CDR3 DNA is TGTGCTAGTGGTTTAGGCGTAACGTTTGAAATGGAGGGCTACACCTTC.

The chain uses TRBV30 and TRBJ1-1; TRBD1 might be the D (6 bases). There are 13 residues in the CDR3. V was trimmed by 3 bases and J by 2 bases, leaving 10 bases between them. Germline loops: CDR1 GTSNPN, CDR2 SVGIG (reference sequence). This chain's CDR3 is CAWREDRNTEAFF. Written as DNA, the CDR3 is TGTGCCTGGAGGGAGGACAGAAACACTGAAGCTTTCTTT.

CDR3 DNA: TGCAGCGTCGCTGGGACAGGTCCAAATTCACCCCTCCACTTT. Translated: CSVAGTGPNSPLHF. This rearrangement joins TRBV29-1 to TRBJ1-6, with 8 bases that match TRBD1. Trimming took 6 bases from V and 7 from J; bases not matched to a gene: 8. CDR3 length: 14 amino acids. Germline V gene data show CDR1 as SQVTM and CDR2 as ANQGSEA.

This chain links TRBV30 with TRBJ2-3; D is ambiguous. V dropped 3 bases and J dropped 2 bases, with 3 bases sitting between them. Germline V gene sequence: CDR1 GTSNPN, CDR2 SVGIG (reference sequence). The CDR3 contains 11 residues. CDR3 bases: TGTGCCTGGAGACACACAGATACGCAGTATTTT. The encoded protein is CAWRHTDTQYF.

The V call is TRBV6-5, the J call TRBJ2-1; 9 bases are a match to TRBD2. The germline CDR1 and CDR2 sequences are MNHEY and SVGAGI. The CDR3 covers 13 residues. J gave up 4 bases and V 11 bases, and 6 bases lay outside the gene matches. The CDR3 DNA is TGTGCCGCGGGGCTAGCGGGATACAATGAGCAGTTCTTC. Protein product: CAAGLAGYNEQFF.

The V call is TRBV30, the J call TRBJ1-6, with TRBD1 as a possible D gene (6 bases). The CDR3 totals 16 residues. CDR1 is GTSNPN, CDR2 SVGIG, per germline (reference sequence). Trimming left V 0 bases short and J 0 bases short, with 9 bases between. Written as DNA, the CDR3 is TGTGCCTGGAGTGTACAGGGAAGCTCCTATAATTCACCCCTCCACTTT. Translated, it gives CAWSVQGSSYNSPLHF. Full variable domain (rest looked up from reference TRBV30 and TRBJ1-6): SQTIHQWPATLVQPVGSPLSLECTVEGTSNPNLYWYRQAAGRGLQLLFYSVGIGQISSEVPQNLSASRPQDRQFILSSKKLLLSDSGFYLCAWSVQGSSYNSPLHFGNGTRLTVT.

The genes are TRBV7-9 and TRBJ1-2; D may be TRBD1 (5 bases). Germline CDR1 SEHNR, CDR2 FQNEAQ (reference sequence). This CDR3 is 13 amino acids long. V lost 1 base, J lost 6 bases, and 9 bases lay in between. The CDR3 is CASSLGQLNGYTF. For the CDR3, the DNA is TGTGCCAGCAGCTTAGGACAGCTTAATGGCTACACCTTC.

This chain links TRBV10-2 with TRBJ2-1, with D possibly TRBD2 on 5 matching bases. The CDR3 covers 15 residues. Per the germline V gene, CDR1 is WSHSY and CDR2 is SAAADI. V was shortened by 6 bases and J by 0 bases, with 12 bases between the two germline ends. The CDR3, as DNA: TGCGCCAGCAGCTCCGGACTCGGCTCCTACAATGAGCAGTTCTTC. Its protein product is CASSSGLGSYNEQFF.

The chain employs TRBV5-1 and TRBJ1-2; D is unclear. The CDR3 has 14 residues. V shed 0 bases and J shed 0 bases, with 6 bases lying between them. Germline loops: CDR1 SGHRS, CDR2 YFSETQ. For the CDR3, the DNA is TGCGCCAGCAGCTTGGAGGGAGCTAACTATGGCTACACCTTC. It is translated as CASSLEGANYGYTF. Looking up the rest from reference TRBV5-1 and TRBJ1-2 gives the full variable domain: KAGVTQTPRYLIKTRGQQVTLSCSPISGHRSVSWYQQTPGQGLQFLFEYFSETQRNKGNFPGRFSGRQFSNSRSEMNVSTLELGDSALYLCASSLEGANYGYTFGSGTRLTVV.

The rearrangement uses TRBV5-1 and TRBJ2-7; either TRBD1 or TRBD2 may supply D (7 bases each). The V and J ends lost 4 bases and 4 bases respectively, with 15 bases between them. This CDR3 has 14 residues. CDR1 and CDR2 from the germline V gene are SGHRS and YFSETQ. The CDR3 loop is CASSLRGGAYEQYF. In DNA, the CDR3 is TGCGCCAGCAGCCTCAGGGGGGGCGCGTACGAGCAGTACTTC.

The chain recombines TRBV30 with TRBJ1-5; 8 bases align to TRBD1. V lost 4 bases and J lost 4; bases outside the gene matches: 9. The CDR3 loop spans 15 amino acids. The germline CDR1 and CDR2 sequences are GTSNPN and SVGIG (reference sequence). The CDR3 reads CAWNDGQGGNQPQHF. The CDR3 coding sequence is TGTGCCTGGAACGACGGACAGGGTGGAAATCAGCCCCAGCATTTT.

The chain couples TRBV19 to TRBJ2-5; tentatively, D is TRBD2 (5 bases). The V end lost 5 bases, the J end lost 4 bases, and 17 bases lay between the germline ends. CDR1 is LNHDA and CDR2 is SQIVND in the germline V gene (reference sequence). The CDR3 extends over 15 amino acids. CDR3 residues: CASSLITSSGETQYF. The CDR3 DNA follows: TGTGCCAGTAGTTTAATAACTAGTTCTGGAGAGACCCAGTACTTC.

This clone occurred a few times. The chain carries TRBV28 and TRBJ2-3; the match to TRBD2 covers 7 bases. Germline V CDR1 and CDR2: MDHEN, SYDVKM. The ends lost 2 bases at V and 3 bases at J; junction bases unmatched: 14. This CDR3 has 18 residues. The CDR3 protein is CASSLGAGAPFKTDTQYF. CDR3 nucleotide sequence: TGTGCCAGCAGTTTAGGCGCGGGAGCCCCCTTTAAGACAGATACGCAGTATTTT.

Note on this clone: Since the CDR3 does not end with the conserved phenylalanine or tryptophan, this likely comes from a read error. The DNA is left out, because the CDR3 cannot be placed on it with certainty; the CDR3 is given as TCRdb lists it. The rearrangement joins TRBV29-1 to TRBJ1-2; the DNA was not used to check the table's D call, TRBD1. Including both end residues, the CDR3 is 11 amino acids long. Per the germline V gene, CDR1 is SQVTM and CDR2 is ANQGSEA. The CDR3 loop reads CSVDDLGQGSI.

This chain uses TRBV6-4 with TRBJ2-2; 9 positions agree with TRBD1. Germline loops: CDR1 MRHNA, CDR2 SNTAGT. Unmatched junction bases numbered 2, after V lost 5 bases and J lost 1 base. The CDR3 has 15 residues. The CDR3 spells CASSTGQGNTGELFF. CDR3 coding DNA: TGTGCCAGCAGTACGGGACAGGGGAACACCGGGGAGCTGTTTTTT.

J is TRBJ2-2 and V is TRBV5-4, with 12 positions matching TRBD2. Germline assignment: CDR1 SGHNT and CDR2 YYREEE (reference sequence). J lost 7 bases, V lost 5 bases, and 12 bases had no gene match. The CDR3 runs to 17 residues. In nucleotides, the CDR3 is TGTGCCAGCAGAAATCCCCTAGCGGGGGGGCGTGGCGGGGAGCTGTTTTTT. Its translation: CASRNPLAGGRGGELFF.

The rearrangement links TRBV9 to TRBJ1-3; no clear D. The CDR3 is made up of 20 amino acids. From germline, CDR1 is SGDLS and CDR2 YYNGEE. V was shortened by 0 bases and J by 0 bases, with 22 bases between the two germline ends. The CDR3 sequence is CASSVAPDLSMGSSGNTIYF. In DNA form, the CDR3 reads TGTGCCAGCAGCGTAGCTCCGGACTTAAGCATGGGGAGCTCTGGAAACACCATATATTTT.

This chain connects TRBV18 to TRBJ1-4; no reliable D call. Germline CDR1 reads KGHSH; CDR2 reads LQKENI. The V and J ends lost 3 bases and 4 bases respectively, with 12 bases between them. The CDR3 runs 15 residues. The CDR3 here is CASSPRAGDNEKLFF. The CDR3 bases are TGTGCCAGCTCACCCCGCGCTGGTGATAATGAAAAACTGTTTTTT.

V and J are TRBV28 and TRBJ1-2; the match to TRBD1 covers 8 bases. V dropped 7 bases and J dropped 0; count of bases not matched to a gene: 1. Germline values: CDR1 MDHEN, CDR2 SYDVKM. The CDR3 runs to 13 residues. CDR3 DNA: TGTGCCAGCACCAGGGGGCCTAACTATGGCTACACCTTC. As protein: CASTRGPNYGYTF.

The V call is TRBV7-2, the J call TRBJ2-5, with D unresolved. The CDR3 spans 14 residues. V lost 5 bases and J lost 5, with 15 bases in between. Germline V CDR1 and CDR2: SGHTA, FQGNSA. The CDR3, as DNA: TGTGCCAGCAGCCCGCAAGTGGAAATGGAGACCCAGTACTTC. Translated: CASSPQVEMETQYF.

J is TRBJ1-3 and V is TRBV5-1; 10 bases are a match to TRBD1. Germline loops: CDR1 SGHRS, CDR2 YFSETQ. The V gene end was trimmed by 4 bases and the J gene end by 2 bases; junction bases not matched to a gene: 3. This CDR3 is built from 15 residues. The CDR3 DNA reads as TGCGCCAGCAGCAACGGGACAGGGGCTGGAAACACCATATATTTT. Protein product: CASSNGTGAGNTIYF.

The chain employs TRBV18 and TRBJ2-6; D not certain. V gave up 2 bases and J gave up 2 bases, with 4 bases separating them. Germline V gene sequence: CDR1 KGHSH, CDR2 LQKENI. The CDR3 is made up of 14 amino acids. CDR3 loop: CASSPGAGANVLTF. The CDR3 nucleotides read TGTGCCAGCTCACCAGGGGCTGGGGCCAACGTCCTGACTTTC.